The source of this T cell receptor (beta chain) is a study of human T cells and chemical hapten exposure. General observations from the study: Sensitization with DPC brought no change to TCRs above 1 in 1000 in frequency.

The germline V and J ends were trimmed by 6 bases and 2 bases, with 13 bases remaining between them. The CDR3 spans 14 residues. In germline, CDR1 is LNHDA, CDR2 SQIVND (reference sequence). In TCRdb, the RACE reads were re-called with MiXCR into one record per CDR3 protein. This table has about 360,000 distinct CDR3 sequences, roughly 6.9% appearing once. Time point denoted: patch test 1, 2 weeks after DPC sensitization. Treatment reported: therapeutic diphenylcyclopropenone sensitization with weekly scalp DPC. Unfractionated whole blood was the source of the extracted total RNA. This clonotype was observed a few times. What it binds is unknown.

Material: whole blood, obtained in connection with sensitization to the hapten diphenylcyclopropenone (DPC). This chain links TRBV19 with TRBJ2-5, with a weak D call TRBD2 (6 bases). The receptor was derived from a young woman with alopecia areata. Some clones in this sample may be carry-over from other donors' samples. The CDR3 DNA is TGTGCCAGTAGGAGGACTACGTCACAAGAGACCCAGTACTTC. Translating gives CASRRTTSQETQYF.